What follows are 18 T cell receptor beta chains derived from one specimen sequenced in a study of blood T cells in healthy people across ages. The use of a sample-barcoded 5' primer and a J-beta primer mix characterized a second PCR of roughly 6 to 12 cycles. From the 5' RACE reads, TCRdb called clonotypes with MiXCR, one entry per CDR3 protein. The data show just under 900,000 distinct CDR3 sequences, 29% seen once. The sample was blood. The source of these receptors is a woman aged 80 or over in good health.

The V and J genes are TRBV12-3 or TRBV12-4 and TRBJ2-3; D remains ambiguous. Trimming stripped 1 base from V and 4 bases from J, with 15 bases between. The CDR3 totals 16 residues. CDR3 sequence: CASSLGTGAEADTQYF. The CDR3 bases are TGTGCCAGCAGTTTAGGGACGGGCGCAGAAGCAGATACGCAGTATTTT.

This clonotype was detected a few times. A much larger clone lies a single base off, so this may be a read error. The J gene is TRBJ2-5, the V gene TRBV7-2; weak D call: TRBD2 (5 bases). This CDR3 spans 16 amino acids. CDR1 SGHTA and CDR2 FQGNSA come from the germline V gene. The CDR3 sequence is CASSLAGVAAQETRYF. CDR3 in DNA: TGTGCCAGCAGCTTAGCCGGGGTGGCCGCCCAAGAGACCCGGTACTTC.

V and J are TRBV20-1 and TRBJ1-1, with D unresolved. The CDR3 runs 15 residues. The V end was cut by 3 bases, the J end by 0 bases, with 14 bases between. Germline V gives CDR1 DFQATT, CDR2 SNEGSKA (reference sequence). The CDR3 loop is CSARSHKGMNTEAFF. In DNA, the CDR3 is TGCAGTGCTAGGAGCCACAAGGGCATGAACACTGAAGCTTTCTTT.

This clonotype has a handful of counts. CDR3 sequence (DNA): TGTGCCAGCAACGGTCAACACGCCACTCCTAACTATGGCTACACCTTC. Protein sequence: CASNGQHATPNYGYTF. The chain joins TRBV6-2 or TRBV6-3 to TRBJ1-2; D unresolved. Germline-derived CDR1 and CDR2 are MNHEY and SVGEGT. V was shortened by 7 bases and J by 0 bases, with 18 bases between the two germline ends. The CDR3 has 16 amino acids.

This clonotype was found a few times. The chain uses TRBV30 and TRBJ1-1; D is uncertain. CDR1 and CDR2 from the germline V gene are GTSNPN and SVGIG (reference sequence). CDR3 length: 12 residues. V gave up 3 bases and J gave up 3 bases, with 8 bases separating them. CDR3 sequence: CAWSQRYTEAFF. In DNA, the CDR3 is TGTGCCTGGAGCCAGCGCTACACTGAAGCTTTCTTT.

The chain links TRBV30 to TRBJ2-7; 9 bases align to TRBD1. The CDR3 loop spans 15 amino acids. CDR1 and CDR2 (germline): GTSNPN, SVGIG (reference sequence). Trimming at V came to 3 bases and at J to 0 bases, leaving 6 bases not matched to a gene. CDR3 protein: CAWSTGQGVSYEQYF. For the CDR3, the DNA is TGTGCCTGGAGCACGGGACAGGGAGTCTCCTACGAGCAGTACTTC.

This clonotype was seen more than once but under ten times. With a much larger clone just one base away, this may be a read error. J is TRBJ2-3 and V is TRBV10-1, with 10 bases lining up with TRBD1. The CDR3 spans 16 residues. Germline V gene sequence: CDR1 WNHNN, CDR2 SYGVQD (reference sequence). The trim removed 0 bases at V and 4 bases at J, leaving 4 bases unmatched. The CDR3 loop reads CASSESTGGLADTQYF. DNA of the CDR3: TGCGCCAGCAGTGAGTCGACAGGGGGCCTTGCAGATACGCAGTATTTT.

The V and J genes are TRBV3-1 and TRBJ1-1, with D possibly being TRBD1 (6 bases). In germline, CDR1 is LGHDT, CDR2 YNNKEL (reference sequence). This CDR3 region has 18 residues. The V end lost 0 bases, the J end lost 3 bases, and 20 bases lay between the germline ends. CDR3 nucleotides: TGTGCCAGCAGCCAAGATCCGTCGGGTTTGGGGGCAGACACTGAAGCTTTCTTT. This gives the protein CASSQDPSGLGADTEAFF.

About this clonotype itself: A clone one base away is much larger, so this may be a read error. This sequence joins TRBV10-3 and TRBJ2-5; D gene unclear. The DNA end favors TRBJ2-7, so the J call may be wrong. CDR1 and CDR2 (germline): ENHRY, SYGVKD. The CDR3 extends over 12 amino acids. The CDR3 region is CAVSEGKYEQYF. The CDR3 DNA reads TGTGCCGTCAGTGAAGGGAAATACGAGCAGTACTTC.

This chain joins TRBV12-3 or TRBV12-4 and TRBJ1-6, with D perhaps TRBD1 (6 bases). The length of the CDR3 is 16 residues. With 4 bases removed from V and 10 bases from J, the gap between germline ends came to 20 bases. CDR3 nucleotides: TGTGCCAGCAGTTCTCCCTTACAGGGAGTTGGCTCACCCCTCCACTTT. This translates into CASSSPLQGVGSPLHF.

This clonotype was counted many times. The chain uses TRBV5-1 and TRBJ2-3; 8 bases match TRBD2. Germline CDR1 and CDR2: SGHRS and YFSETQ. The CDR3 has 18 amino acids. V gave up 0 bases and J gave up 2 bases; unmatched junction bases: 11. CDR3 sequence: CASSLDSGVNRVTDTQYF. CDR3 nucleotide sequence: TGCGCCAGCAGCTTGGATAGCGGGGTCAACAGGGTCACAGATACGCAGTATTTT.

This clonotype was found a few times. CDR3 sequence: CASSSPGQGEGVNNGTEAFF. The CDR3 DNA reads as TGTGCCAGCAGCAGTCCGGGACAGGGCGAGGGGGTGAACAATGGAACTGAAGCTTTCTTT. The rearrangement links TRBV21-1 to TRBJ1-1; the listed D gene, TRBD1, was not tested against the DNA. TRBV21-1 constitutes a pseudogene. CDR3 length equals 20 residues.

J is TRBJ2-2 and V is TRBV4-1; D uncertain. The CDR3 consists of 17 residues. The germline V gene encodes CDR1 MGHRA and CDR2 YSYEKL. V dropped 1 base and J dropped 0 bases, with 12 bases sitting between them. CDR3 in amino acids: CASSQVADKTNTGELFF. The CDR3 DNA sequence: TGCGCCAGCAGCCAAGTGGCAGACAAAACGAACACCGGGGAGCTGTTTTTT.

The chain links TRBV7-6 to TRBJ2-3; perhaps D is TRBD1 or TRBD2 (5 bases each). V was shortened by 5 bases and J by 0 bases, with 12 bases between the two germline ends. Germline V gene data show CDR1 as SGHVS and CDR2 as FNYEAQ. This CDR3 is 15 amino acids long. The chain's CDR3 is CASSKGTVSTDTQYF. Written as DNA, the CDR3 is TGTGCCAGCAGCAAAGGGACGGTCAGCACAGATACGCAGTATTTT.

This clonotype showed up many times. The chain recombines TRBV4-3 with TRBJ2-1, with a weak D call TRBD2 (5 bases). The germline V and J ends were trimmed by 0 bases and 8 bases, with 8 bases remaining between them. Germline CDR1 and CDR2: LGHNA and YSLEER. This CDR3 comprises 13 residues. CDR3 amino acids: CASSQDWRDEQFF. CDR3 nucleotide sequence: TGCGCCAGCAGCCAAGATTGGCGGGATGAGCAGTTCTTC.

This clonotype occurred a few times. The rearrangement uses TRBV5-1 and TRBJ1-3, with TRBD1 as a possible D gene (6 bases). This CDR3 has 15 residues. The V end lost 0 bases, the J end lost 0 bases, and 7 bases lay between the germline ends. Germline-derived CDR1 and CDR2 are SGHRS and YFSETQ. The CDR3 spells CASSLGQASGNTIYF. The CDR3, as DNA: TGCGCCAGCAGCTTGGGACAGGCCTCTGGAAACACCATATATTTT.

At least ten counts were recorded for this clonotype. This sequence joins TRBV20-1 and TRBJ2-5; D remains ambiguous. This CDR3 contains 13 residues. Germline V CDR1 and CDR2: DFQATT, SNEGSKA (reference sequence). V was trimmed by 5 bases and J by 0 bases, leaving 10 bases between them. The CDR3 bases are TGCAGTGCTTTTCTGACGGACCAAGAGACCCAGTACTTC. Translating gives CSAFLTDQETQYF.

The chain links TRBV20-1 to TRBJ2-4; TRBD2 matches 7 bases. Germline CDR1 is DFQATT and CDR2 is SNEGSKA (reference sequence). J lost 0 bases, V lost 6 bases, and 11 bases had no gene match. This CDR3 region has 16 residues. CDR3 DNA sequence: TGCAGTGCAATGCCCCCTAGCGGAGGAGCCAAAAACATTCAGTACTTC. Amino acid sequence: CSAMPPSGGAKNIQYF.